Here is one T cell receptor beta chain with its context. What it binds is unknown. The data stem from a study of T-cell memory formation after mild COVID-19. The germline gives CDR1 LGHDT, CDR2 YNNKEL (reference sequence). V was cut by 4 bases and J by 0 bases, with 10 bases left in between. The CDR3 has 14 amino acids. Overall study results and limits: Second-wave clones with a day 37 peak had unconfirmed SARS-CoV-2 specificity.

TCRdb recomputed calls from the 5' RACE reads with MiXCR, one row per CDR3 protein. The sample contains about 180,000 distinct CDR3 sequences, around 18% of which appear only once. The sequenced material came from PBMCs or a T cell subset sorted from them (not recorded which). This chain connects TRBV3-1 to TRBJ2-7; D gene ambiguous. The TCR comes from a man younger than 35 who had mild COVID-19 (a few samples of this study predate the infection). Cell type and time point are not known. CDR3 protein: CASSPSWGSYEQYV. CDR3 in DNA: TGTGCCAGCAGCCCCAGTTGGGGCTCCTACGAGCAGTACGTC.